Listed below are T cell receptor beta chains from one sample, sequenced in a study of cytomegalovirus exposure and HLA in healthy donors. Clones were sequenced by immunoSEQ multiplex PCR, and TCRdb holds only the in-frame ones, with some missing. Of about 89,000 clones listed, under 85% are singletons. The source material was PBMCs. Receptors originate from a man aged 25-40 years in good health and CMV-seronegative. Each CDR3 is given with its conserved first and last residue. A D gene is named only where the DNA matches it firmly. Size values are once, few and many counts, or a class for expanded clones, and some rows have none.

>.|TRBJ1-2|.|TRBV14
CASSQVRGNWYGYTF
TGTGCCAGCAGCCAAGTGCGGGGGAATTGGTATGGCTACACCTTC
>TRBD1|TRBJ1-6|.|TRBV27
CASSWGQPNSPLHF
TGTGCCAGCAGTTGGGGACAGCCTAATTCACCCCTCCACTTT
>.|TRBJ1-6|.|TRBV10-3
CAISESIGEPPLHF
TGTGCCATCAGTGAGTCGATCGGGGAGCCCCCCCTCCACTTT
>TRBD2|TRBJ2-1|.|TRBV27
CASGETSRNEQFF
TGTGCCAGCGGAGAGACTAGCCGCAATGAGCAGTTCTTC
>.|TRBJ2-7|once|TRBV6-5
CASSMGQGGPYEQYF
TGTGCCAGCAGTATGGGGCAGGGAGGACCCTACGAGCAGTACTTC
>.|TRBJ2-1|once|TRBV29-1
CSVDGARGGRNEQFF
TGCAGCGTTGACGGGGCTAGGGGGGGCCGCAATGAGCAGTTCTTC
>.|TRBJ1-5|.|TRBV6-5
CASSYSGRGQPQHF
TGTGCCAGCAGTTACTCTGGCAGGGGTCAGCCCCAGCATTTT
>TRBD1|TRBJ1-1|.|TRBV6-5
CASSRTGSNTEAFF
TGTGCCAGCAGTCGGACAGGGTCGAACACTGAAGCTTTCTTT
>.|TRBJ1-4|.|TRBV7-8
CASSSHTGRGNEKLFF
TGTGCCAGCAGCTCTCATACAGGGCGCGGTAATGAAAAACTGTTTTTT
>.|TRBJ2-7|.|TRBV6-6
CASSYGIRSGGNEQYF
TGTGCCAGCAGTTACGGGATACGGAGTGGAGGGAACGAGCAGTACTTC
>.|TRBJ2-7|.|TRBV2
CASSPRQQYEQYF
TGTGCCAGCAGTCCTAGACAGCAATACGAGCAGTACTTC
>.|TRBJ2-7|.|TRBV5-1
CASSLGQSYEQYF
TGCGCCAGCAGCTTGGGACAGTCCTACGAGCAGTACTTC
>TRBD2|TRBJ2-1|.|TRBV25-1
CASSEDDFGGGPYNEQFF
TGTGCCAGCAGTGAGGATGACTTCGGGGGGGGGCCTTACAATGAGCAGTTCTTC
>TRBD1|TRBJ1-1|.|TRBV28
CASSPGTGYFHSVLQNTEAFF
TGTGCCAGCAGTCCCGGGACAGGGTACTTCCACTCCGTGCTACAGAACACTGAAGCTTTCTTT